This T cell receptor (beta chain) was identified during a study of spatial heterogeneity in lung cancer. Time point noted: sample taken at primary tumor resection. No cells were sorted before sequencing. The whole RNA sequenced was extracted from tumor, nontumor lung or frozen PBMC. This clonotype was detected ten times or more. TCRdb itself ran the 5' RACE reads through MiXCR, one entry per CDR3 protein. The table has more than 45,000 distinct CDR3 sequences, approximately 5% seen once. The specimen was PBMCs, collected at surgery. The sequence derives from a male donor with early-stage non-small cell lung cancer.

CDR3 protein: CSARAGTNYGYTF. In DNA, the CDR3 is TGCAGTGCTAGAGCGGGAACTAACTATGGCTACACCTTC. V and J are TRBV20-1 and TRBJ1-2; no definite D call. Trimming removed 1 base at V and 0 bases at J, with 6 bases between. The CDR3 consists of 13 residues. The germline V gene encodes CDR1 DFQATT and CDR2 SNEGSKA (reference sequence).